A single T cell receptor beta chain is shown here with its context. What it binds is not known. The CDR3 is made up of 14 amino acids. Germline assignment: CDR1 SQVTM and CDR2 ANQGSEA. V shed 5 bases and J shed 0 bases, with 8 bases lying between them. Vbeta (60) and Jbeta (13) primers were used in the PCR. The method was immunoSEQ multiplex PCR; TCRdb's version includes in-frame clones alone and lacks a portion of them. The sample holds 80,000 to 100,000 clones. This entry belongs to a study of cytomegalovirus exposure and HLA in healthy donors. Study-level results: Later analysis identified over 15,000 TCR beta sequences associated with HLA alleles, using a false discovery rate threshold of 0.05.

The source material was PBMCs. The sequence derives from a woman younger than 45 in good health and CMV-seronegative. The chain is built from TRBV29-1 and TRBJ2-6, with D possibly matching TRBD1 (6 bases). For the CDR3, the DNA is TGCAGCGTTCAGGGGAACTCTGGGGCCAACGTCCTGACTTTC. It encodes CSVQGNSGANVLTF.